Here is one T cell receptor (beta chain) with its context. TCR beta CDR3 sequences were amplified from RNA transcripts. A set of HTBI primers served as the primers for a first-round RT-PCR of the TCR CDR3. From the multiplex PCR reads, TCRdb called clonotypes with MiXCR, one entry per CDR3 protein. The sample yields a few hundred thousand distinct CDR3 sequences, roughly 15% seen once. Source material for PBMCs was more than 7.5 ml fresh peripheral blood. These data belong to a study of T cells in Graves' hyperthyroidism and ophthalmopathy. CDR3 size: 13 residues. Germline V lookup: CDR1 SGDLS, CDR2 YYNGEE. V gave up 1 base and J gave up 4 bases, with 8 bases separating them.

This chain links TRBV9 with TRBJ1-1, with a weak D call TRBD1 (5 bases). This receptor was taken from a young woman with Graves' hyperthyroidism. The material sequenced was blood. The CDR3 sequence is CASSVLGVTEAFF. The CDR3 DNA follows: TGTGCCAGCAGCGTATTAGGGGTCACTGAAGCTTTCTTT. Full variable domain (rest looked up from reference TRBV9 and TRBJ1-1): DSGVTQTPKHLITATGQRVTLRCSPRSGDLSVYWYQQSLDQGLQFLIQYYNGEERAKGNILERFSAQQFPDLHSELNLSSLELGDSALYFCASSVLGVTEAFFGQGTRLTVV.